The source of this TCR beta chain is a study of blood T cell repertoires in COVID-19. On the study more broadly: Researchers got acute and convalescent COVID-19 samples from the United States, Italy and Spain.

Sequencing was performed with immunoSEQ multiplex PCR; in TCRdb, only in-frame clones are kept and a portion is missing. In the table there are 150,000 to 200,000 clones, approximately 81% of which are singletons. V lost 1 base, J lost 3 bases, and 7 bases lay in between. CDR3 length: 13 residues. Germline lookup yields CDR1 SGHNT and CDR2 YENEEA. The sequence was collected from a woman aged 40 to 50 with acute COVID-19. Sequenced input: PBMCs or T cells enriched from blood (not recorded which). This chain links TRBV11-3 with TRBJ2-7; D remains ambiguous. The CDR3 reads CASSLGRNYEQYV. CDR3 sequence (DNA): TGTGCCAGCAGCTTAGGTAGAAACTACGAGCAGTACGTC.